The 23 T cell receptor beta chains reported below all come from one sample, sequenced in a study of T cell clonality in common variable immunodeficiency (dated by TCRdb to between 2014 and 2017). Preparation of the library involved the immunoSEQ multiplex PCR assay. TCRdb retrieved this table from immuneACCESS and kept in-frame rearrangements only. Not all clones are present; in checked studies, unresolved V genes account for under half, and no reason is known for the remainder. The data for this sample show about 52,000 clones, each detected more than once. Jointly, the top ten make up just over 2% of the sample. The sequenced material came from peripheral blood mononuclear cells. Every receptor here comes from a person aged 18 to 70 in good health.

In its sample, this clone was seen many times. The read terminates 3 residues before the CDR3 end, so the remaining end is supplied by the germline J gene. The chain has TRBV7-2 and TRBJ1-2; D perhaps matches TRBD1 (5 bases). There are 15 residues in the CDR3. Trimming stripped 0 bases from V and 4 bases from J, with 12 bases between. Germline CDR1 and CDR2: SGHTA and FQGNSA. The DNA read from the CDR3 is TGTGCCAGCAGCTTAGCGTTAGGGGAGAGCTATGGC. Translating gives CASSLALGESYG. The whole CDR3 protein reads CASSLALGESYGYTF.

This clone was counted only a few times. The DNA ends 3 residues before the CDR3 does, and the rest of the CDR3 is filled in from the germline J gene. V is TRBV5-1 and J is TRBJ2-6; tentatively, D is TRBD1 (6 bases). CDR1 and CDR2 (germline): SGHRS, YFSETQ. This CDR3 region has 15 residues. The ends were cut back, 4 bases at V and 4 bases at J, with 12 bases in the middle. The CDR3 sequence is CASSRGQSGANVLTF. The part of the CDR3 DNA that was read is TGCGCCAGCAGCCGCGGACAGTCAGGGGCCAACGTC.

This clone turned up a few times. With the read ending 3 residues before the CDR3 end, the germline J gene is used to fill in that end. J is TRBJ1-1 and V is TRBV7-3, with D unclear. Germline CDR1 reads SGHTA; CDR2 reads FQGTGA. The CDR3 is 15 amino acids. The chain's CDR3 is CASSFVAGVVYEAFF. The covered CDR3 bases are TGTGCCAGCAGCTTCGTAGCGGGAGTAGTATATGAG.

In its sample, this clone was seen many times. The DNA ends 3 residues before the CDR3 does, and the rest of the CDR3 is filled in from the germline J gene. V is TRBV20-1 and J is TRBJ2-1, with 12 positions matching TRBD2. CDR3 length: 17 amino acids. Trimming removed 5 bases from V and 0 bases from J; junction bases left unmatched: 8. Germline V lookup: CDR1 DFQATT, CDR2 SNEGSKA (reference sequence). The CDR3 DNA, read in part, is TGCAGTGCTTCCGGGACTAGCGGGTTGTCCTCCTACAATGAG. It encodes CSASGTSGLSSYNE. The whole CDR3 reads CSASGTSGLSSYNEQFF.

In this sample, this clone turned up many times. From the germline J gene comes the end of the CDR3, since the read stops 3 residues before it. The rearrangement links TRBV7-3 to TRBJ2-3, with 10 nucleotides matching TRBD2. CDR3 length: 16 amino acids. Germline CDR1 reads SGHTA; CDR2 reads FQGTGA. V gave up 4 bases and J gave up 2 bases; unmatched junction bases: 6. The sequenced CDR3 bases are TGTGCCAGCAGCTGGACCGGACTAGCGGACACAGATACG. Translating gives CASSWTGLADTDT. The entire CDR3 protein reads CASSWTGLADTDTQYF. Supplemented by reference TRBV7-3 and TRBJ2-3, the full variable domain reads GAGVSQTPSNKVTEKGKYVELRCDPISGHTALYWYRQSLGQGPEFLIYFQGTGAADDSGLPNDRFFAVRPEGSVSTLKIQRTERGDSAVYLCASSWTGLADTDTQYFGPGTRLTVL.

This clone was detected many times. Partial CDR3 DNA: TGTGCCAGCAGTCCCCAGGAGACC. Its protein product is CASSPQET. The whole CDR3 sequence is CASSPQETQYF. This sequence joins TRBV2 and TRBJ2-5; no firm D call. The CDR3 extends 3 residues past the end of the read, so its final part is completed from the germline J gene. The CDR3 is made up of 11 amino acids. V was trimmed by 5 bases and J by 5 bases, leaving 6 bases between them. CDR1 and CDR2 from the germline V gene are SNHLY and FYNNEI.

This clone occurred many times. The read halts 3 residues ahead of the CDR3 end, with the missing end drawn from the germline J gene. The V gene is TRBV10-1, the J gene TRBJ1-5, with D unresolved. V lost 4 bases and J 4 bases, leaving 5 bases between the germline ends. The CDR3 sequence is 12 residues long. Germline CDR1 is WNHNN and CDR2 is SYGVQD (reference sequence). CDR3 DNA (partial): TGCGCCAGCAGTGTAACTAATCAGCCC. It is translated as CASSVTNQP. The whole CDR3 sequence reads CASSVTNQPQHF.

This clone occurred many times. Read sequence stops 3 residues before the CDR3 end, and the germline J gene provides the missing end. V is TRBV2 and J is TRBJ2-3; D is perhaps TRBD1 (5 bases). The length of the CDR3 is 13 residues. Trimming stripped 5 bases from V and 1 base from J, with 7 bases between. The germline V gene has CDR1 SNHLY and CDR2 FYNNEI. The CDR3 DNA, read in part, is TGTGCCAGCAGTCGCAGGGGCACAGATACG. Translating gives CASSRRGTDT. The full CDR3 is CASSRRGTDTQYF. Using reference TRBV2 and TRBJ2-3 for the parts outside the CDR3, the full variable domain is EPEVTQTPSHQVTQMGQEVILRCVPISNHLYFYWYRQILGQKVEFLVSFYNNEISEKSEIFDDQFSVERPDGSNFTLKIRSTKLEDSAMYFCASSRRGTDTQYFGPGTRLTVL.

This clone was counted many times. The CDR3 end lies 3 residues beyond the end of the read and is filled in from the germline J gene. This sequence joins TRBV12-3 or TRBV12-4 and TRBJ2-7; TRBD1 aligns across 9 bases. The J segment lost 4 bases and the V segment lost 3 bases, leaving 7 bases of the junction unmatched. The CDR3 is made up of 15 amino acids. The CDR3 reads CASSFSTGGVYEQYF. CDR3 DNA, as far as it was read: TGTGCCAGCAGTTTCTCCACAGGGGGCGTGTACGAG.

At least ten counts were recorded for this clone. Coverage ceases 3 residues before the CDR3 finishes, and the germline J gene fills in the end. The rearrangement joins TRBV20-1 to TRBJ2-1; 10 positions match TRBD2. CDR3 length: 16 amino acids. The ends lost 1 base at V and 3 bases at J; junction bases unmatched: 6. Germline CDR1 reads DFQATT; CDR2 reads SNEGSKA (reference sequence). The CDR3 loop is CSARASGGANYNEQFF. Partial CDR3 DNA: TGCAGTGCTAGAGCGAGCGGGGGGGCTAACTACAATGAG.

This clone was observed many times. Coverage ceases 3 residues before the CDR3 finishes, and the germline J gene fills in the end. V is TRBV19 and J is TRBJ2-1; TRBD2 aligns across 7 bases. V was pared by 6 bases and J by 2 bases, with 7 bases of the junction left unmatched. The CDR3 extends over 15 amino acids. From germline, CDR1 is LNHDA and CDR2 SQIVND (reference sequence). The covered CDR3 bases are TGTGCCAGTAGAGGAGCGGGACCCCCCTACAATGAG. Its translation: CASRGAGPPYNE. The entire CDR3 protein reads CASRGAGPPYNEQFF.

This clone has a count of ten or more. At one boundary the junction diverges from the germline segment, which might be a read error. From the germline J gene comes the end of the CDR3, since the read stops 3 residues before it. V gene TRBV28 combines with J gene TRBJ2-5; 9 nucleotides line up with TRBD1. CDR1 is MDHEN and CDR2 is SYDVKM in the germline V gene. The CDR3 loop spans 14 amino acids. The CDR3 region is CASSLYRGRETQYF. The CDR3 DNA, read in part, is TGTGCCAGCAGCTTATACAGGGGGCGAGAGACC.

This clone was seen repeatedly, ten times or more. The read comes to an end 3 residues before the CDR3 does, leaving the germline J gene to fill in the end. The chain links TRBV2 to TRBJ2-7, with 10 bases lining up with TRBD2. CDR3 size: 16 residues. V dropped 7 bases and J dropped 6; count of bases not matched to a gene: 15. The germline gives CDR1 SNHLY, CDR2 FYNNEI. The chain's CDR3 is CASTRRGASGSGEQYF. The DNA read from the CDR3 is TGTGCCAGCACCAGAAGGGGGGCTAGCGGGAGCGGCGAG.

There are many counts of this clone. The read finishes 3 residues shy of the CDR3 end, and the germline J gene is used to complete it. The gene calls are TRBV7-3 and TRBJ2-2; 8 nucleotides agree with TRBD2. The germline V gene encodes CDR1 SGHTA and CDR2 FQGTGA. The CDR3 has 15 amino acids. With V trimmed by 2 bases and J by 4 bases, 3 bases remained unmatched. Here the CDR3 reads CASSLALAGTGELFF. The CDR3 bases that were read are TGTGCCAGCAGCTTAGCTCTAGCGGGCACCGGGGAG. Combining the CDR3 with reference TRBV7-3 and TRBJ2-2 gives the whole variable domain GAGVSQTPSNKVTEKGKYVELRCDPISGHTALYWYRQSLGQGPEFLIYFQGTGAADDSGLPNDRFFAVRPEGSVSTLKIQRTERGDSAVYLCASSLALAGTGELFFGEGSRLTVL.

This clone has a count of ten or more. The CDR3 end lies 3 residues beyond the end of the read and is filled in from the germline J gene. The J gene is TRBJ1-5, the V gene TRBV18, with D maybe TRBD1 (6 bases). Trimming shortened V by 3 bases and J by 0 bases, and 9 bases separated the two germline ends. The CDR3 is 15 residues long. Germline assignment: CDR1 KGHSH and CDR2 LQKENI. CDR3 in amino acids: CASSPDRYSNQPQHF. Incomplete CDR3 DNA: TGTGCCAGCTCACCGGACAGATATAGCAATCAGCCC.

Many counts were recorded for this clone. Read data end 3 residues before the CDR3 end; the end is taken from the germline J gene. The chain uses TRBV19 and TRBJ2-5; either TRBD1 or TRBD2 may fit D (6 bases each). Between the trimmed V and J ends, which lost 7 bases and 5 bases, there was a span of 23 bases. The CDR3 has 16 residues. Germline values: CDR1 LNHDA, CDR2 SQIVND (reference sequence). Incomplete CDR3 DNA: TGTGCCAGTAAGTCCCGACAGGCCACGGAGGGGGAGACC. Translation: CASKSRQATEGET. The complete CDR3 reads CASKSRQATEGETQYF.

This clone was observed at least ten times. Incomplete CDR3 DNA: TGCAGCGTTGTTCCGGGGGTCGGCTATGGC. It specifies CSVVPGVGYG. The CDR3 as a whole reads CSVVPGVGYGYTF. The chain has TRBV29-1 and TRBJ1-2, with D possibly being TRBD1 (5 bases). Sequencing ends 3 residues short of the CDR3 end; the germline J gene provides the rest. This CDR3 contains 13 residues. The germline gives CDR1 SQVTM, CDR2 ANQGSEA. Trimming cost V 4 bases and J 4 bases, with 13 bases left between them.

There are many counts of this clone. The read is 3 residues too short to cover the CDR3 end, so that end is filled in from the germline J gene. This rearrangement joins TRBV20-1 to TRBJ2-1; TRBD2 agrees at 8 bases. Germline V gene data show CDR1 as DFQATT and CDR2 as SNEGSKA (reference sequence). V was pared by 2 bases and J by 0 bases, with 9 bases of the junction left unmatched. The CDR3 has 17 amino acids. The DNA read from the CDR3 is TGCAGTGCTAGAAGCGGGGGTCGAATTGGCTCCTACAATGAG. It specifies CSARSGGRIGSYNE. The CDR3, in full, reads CSARSGGRIGSYNEQFF.

As for this clone: The read terminates 3 residues before the CDR3 end, so the remaining end is supplied by the germline J gene. The chain couples TRBV5-1 to TRBJ2-7, with D tentatively TRBD1 (5 bases). This CDR3 is built from 14 residues. V lost 0 bases to trimming and J lost 4 bases, with 11 bases between them. Germline V CDR1 and CDR2: SGHRS, YFSETQ. CDR3 DNA, as far as it was read: TGCGCCAGCAGCTTGGGACAGCCAAGTTACGAG. Translating it yields CASSLGQPSYE. The full CDR3 is CASSLGQPSYEQYF.

This clone has a count of ten or more. The read ends 3 residues early relative to the CDR3; the germline J gene fills the gap. This chain joins TRBV12-3 or TRBV12-4 and TRBJ2-7, with 8 positions matching TRBD2. The CDR3 is 14 residues long. J lost 3 bases, V lost 6 bases, and 7 bases had no gene match. The CDR3 bases that were read are TGTGCCAGCAGCTACGGACTAGCACTCTACGAG. It encodes CASSYGLALYE. The full CDR3 sequence reads CASSYGLALYEQYF.

A word on this clone: The observed sequence ends 3 residues before the CDR3 terminus, with the missing tail filled in from the germline J gene. The chain has TRBV7-9 and TRBJ2-7, with 10 bases identical to TRBD1. Germline V gene data show CDR1 as SEHNR and CDR2 as FQNEAQ (reference sequence). V trimming: 4 bases; J trimming: 5 bases; junction bases outside the gene matches: 8. This CDR3 has 15 residues. CDR3 residues: CASSSAAGQGNEQYF. Partial CDR3 DNA: TGTGCCAGCAGCTCAGCGGCGGGACAGGGGAACGAG.

This clone showed up many times. With the read ending 3 residues before the CDR3 end, the germline J gene is used to fill in that end. V is TRBV30 and J is TRBJ1-6; D may be TRBD1 (6 bases). Germline V gene data show CDR1 as GTSNPN and CDR2 as SVGIG (reference sequence). Trimming removed 0 bases at V and 5 bases at J, with 17 bases between. This CDR3 is built from 17 residues. The CDR3 protein is CAWSVILRSGDNSPLHF. The part of the CDR3 DNA that was read is TGTGCCTGGAGTGTAATTCTGAGGTCAGGGGATAATTCACCC.

This clone was recorded at least ten times. The CDR3 goes on 3 residues after the read ends, and that part is filled in from the germline J gene. This chain connects TRBV6-1 to TRBJ2-3; tentatively, D is TRBD1 (6 bases). Per the germline V gene, CDR1 is MNHNS and CDR2 is SASEGT. The CDR3 runs to 18 residues. The germline V and J ends were trimmed by 0 bases and 1 base, with 17 bases remaining between them. The CDR3: CASSEAIVLGAGTDTQYF. The CDR3 bases that were read are TGTGCCAGCAGTGAAGCCATCGTTCTGGGGGCCGGCACAGATACG.